Presented here are 3 T cell receptor beta chains from one specimen sequenced in a study of T cell repertoires in cytomegalovirus infection. No cognate antigen is known for these TCRs. TCRdb re-analysed the reads in MiXCR, keeping a single row per CDR3 protein. The sample yields roughly 220,000 distinct CDR3 sequences, roughly two fifths seen once. The specimen was CD8+ T cells from cultured PBMCs, collected from culture after CMV antigen stimulation. All receptors come from a human donor in good health (CMV status not recorded). Some clones in this sample may be carry-over from other donors' samples.

This clonotype has only a few counts. V is TRBV27 and J is TRBJ2-1; 8 nucleotides line up with TRBD2. The CDR3 loop spans 18 amino acids. V lost 0 bases to trimming and J lost 2 bases; unmatched junction nucleotides: 9. CDR1 and CDR2 (germline): MNHEY, SMNVEV (reference sequence). The CDR3 DNA sequence: TGTGCCAGCAGTTTATCGGCCTCAACGGGGGGGCCCTACAATGAGCAGTTCTTC. Translated: CASSLSASTGGPYNEQFF.

The chain couples TRBV6-6 to TRBJ1-2; D not certain. Deletions cut 5 bases from V and 0 bases from J, with 10 bases between. The CDR3 length is 14 residues. Germline V gives CDR1 MNHNY, CDR2 SVGAGI (reference sequence). The CDR3 region has the DNA TGTGCCAGCAGTCCCCTAGTGGCTAACTATGGCTACACCTTC. It codes for CASSPLVANYGYTF.

The V call is TRBV6-1, the J call TRBJ2-1, with 13 nucleotides matching TRBD2. Trimming took 5 bases from V and 6 from J; bases not matched to a gene: 7. Per germline, CDR1 MNHNS and CDR2 SASEGT. This CDR3 is 16 amino acids long. The CDR3 bases are TGTGCCAGCAGTCTTAGACTAGCGGGAGGTACCAATGAGCAGTTCTTC. Translation gives CASSLRLAGGTNEQFF.